The 12 T cell receptor beta chains presented below share a single source sample, sequenced in a study of blood T cell repertoires in COVID-19. TCRdb's table, derived via immunoSEQ multiplex PCR, lists solely in-frame clones and lacks some. The sample lists some 150,000 clones, around 87% seen once, with roughly 8% in the top ten. Specimen: peripheral blood. The receptors originated from a woman in her forties or fifties with active or convalescent COVID-19.

This rearrangement joins TRBV11-2 to TRBJ2-4, with unresolved D. Germline loops: CDR1 SGHAT, CDR2 FQNNGV. V dropped 1 base and J dropped 7 bases, with 11 bases sitting between them. The CDR3 length is 14 residues. CDR3 amino acids: CASSLGGDANIQYF. CDR3 DNA: TGTGCCAGCAGCTTAGGAGGAGATGCGAACATTCAGTACTTC.

The chain links TRBV14 to TRBJ2-7; 10 bases are shared with TRBD1. This CDR3 region has 15 residues. Germline CDR1 and CDR2: SGHDN and FVKESK. V was pared by 3 bases and J by 2 bases, with 4 bases of the junction left unmatched. The CDR3 is CASSQGGTGAYEQYF. The DNA for the CDR3 is TGTGCCAGCAGCCAGGGAGGGACAGGGGCCTACGAGCAGTACTTC.

The rearrangement links TRBV11-2 to TRBJ2-3, with TRBD2 as a possible D gene (5 bases). CDR1 and CDR2 from the germline V gene are SGHAT and FQNNGV. V lost 1 base, J lost 0 bases, and 11 bases lay in between. This CDR3 region has 16 residues. CDR3 sequence (DNA): TGTGCCAGCAGCTTAGTGGGCGGGCTAAGCACAGATACGCAGTATTTT. It encodes CASSLVGGLSTDTQYF.

This rearrangement joins TRBV30 to TRBJ1-1, with unresolved D. V lost 0 bases and J lost 3, with 8 bases in between. Germline CDR1 and CDR2: GTSNPN and SVGIG (reference sequence). This CDR3 spans 13 amino acids. CDR3 DNA sequence: TGTGCCTGGAGTGTATCCGCAGACACTGAAGCTTTCTTT. Amino acids: CAWSVSADTEAFF. The whole variable domain, remainder taken from reference TRBV30 and TRBJ1-1, is SQTIHQWPATLVQPVGSPLSLECTVEGTSNPNLYWYRQAAGRGLQLLFYSVGIGQISSEVPQNLSASRPQDRQFILSSKKLLLSDSGFYLCAWSVSADTEAFFGQGTRLTVV.

This chain's CDR3 is CASLPGPNTEAFF. The DNA for the CDR3 is TGTGCCAGCTTACCGGGCCCGAACACTGAAGCTTTCTTT. The genes are TRBV18 and TRBJ1-1, with D uncertain. V shed 7 bases and J shed 1 base, with 10 bases lying between them. The CDR3 has 13 amino acids. Germline CDR1 is KGHSH and CDR2 is LQKENI.

The J gene is TRBJ2-5, the V gene TRBV4-1, with TRBD1 identical over 9 bases. The germline V gene has CDR1 MGHRA and CDR2 YSYEKL. This CDR3 has 15 residues. With V trimmed by 4 bases and J by 2 bases, 5 bases remained unmatched. CDR3 DNA sequence: TGCGCCAGCAGCCGCCACGGACAGGGGCAAGAGACCCAGTACTTC. It yields the protein CASSRHGQGQETQYF.

This sequence joins TRBV19 and TRBJ2-7, with D maybe TRBD2 (5 bases). The germline V gene has CDR1 LNHDA and CDR2 SQIVND (reference sequence). The CDR3 is 14 amino acids. V was trimmed by 5 bases and J by 2 bases, leaving 13 bases between them. CDR3 loop: CASSQWTDTYEQYF. The CDR3, as DNA: TGTGCCAGTAGTCAATGGACTGACACCTACGAGCAGTACTTC.

The chain uses TRBV5-1 and TRBJ1-3; D gene ambiguous. V lost 2 bases and J 2 bases, leaving 5 bases between the germline ends. The CDR3 length is 13 residues. Germline V gives CDR1 SGHRS, CDR2 YFSETQ. The CDR3 DNA reads as TGCGCCAGCAGCTTACAGACTGGAAACACCATATATTTT. Its protein product is CASSLQTGNTIYF. The complete variable domain, with remaining parts taken from reference TRBV5-1 and TRBJ1-3, reads KAGVTQTPRYLIKTRGQQVTLSCSPISGHRSVSWYQQTPGQGLQFLFEYFSETQRNKGNFPGRFSGRQFSNSRSEMNVSTLELGDSALYLCASSLQTGNTIYFGEGSWLTVV.

The J gene is TRBJ2-2, the V gene TRBV6-5; no clear D gene. The CDR3 has 12 residues. Looked up from germline, CDR1 is MNHEY and CDR2 is SVGAGI. V gave up 6 bases and J gave up 2 bases, with 4 bases separating them. CDR3 residues: CASRGNTGELFF. The DNA of the CDR3 is TGTGCCAGCAGGGGCAACACCGGGGAGCTGTTTTTT.

V usage is TRBV23-1 and J usage is TRBJ2-5; D may be TRBD1 (5 bases). TRBV23-1 is an ORF, with its function uncertain. V was shortened by 4 bases and J by 7 bases, with 10 bases between the two germline ends. This CDR3 has 12 residues. In DNA, the CDR3 is TGCGCCAGCAGTCTCAGGGAAGGGACCCAGTACTTC. It is translated as CASSLREGTQYF.

The rearrangement joins TRBV6-2 or TRBV6-3 to TRBJ1-2; perhaps TRBD1 as D (6 bases). The CDR3 is 13 residues long. CDR1 and CDR2 (germline): MNHEY, SVGEGT. The ends were cut back, 6 bases at V and 6 bases at J, with 14 bases in the middle. CDR3 sequence reads: CASSKGNRDGYTF. The CDR3 nucleotides read TGTGCCAGCAGCAAGGGGAACAGGGATGGCTACACCTTC.

This CDR3 reads CAWNERLGQSKGGSGANVLTF. The CDR3 coding sequence is TGTGCCTGGAACGAGAGACTGGGACAGAGCAAGGGAGGCTCTGGGGCCAACGTCCTGACTTTC. The gene calls are TRBV30 and TRBJ2-6, with TRBD1 as a possible D gene (7 bases). V gave up 4 bases and J gave up 0 bases, with 28 bases separating them. The CDR3 loop spans 21 amino acids. Germline V lookup: CDR1 GTSNPN, CDR2 SVGIG (reference sequence).